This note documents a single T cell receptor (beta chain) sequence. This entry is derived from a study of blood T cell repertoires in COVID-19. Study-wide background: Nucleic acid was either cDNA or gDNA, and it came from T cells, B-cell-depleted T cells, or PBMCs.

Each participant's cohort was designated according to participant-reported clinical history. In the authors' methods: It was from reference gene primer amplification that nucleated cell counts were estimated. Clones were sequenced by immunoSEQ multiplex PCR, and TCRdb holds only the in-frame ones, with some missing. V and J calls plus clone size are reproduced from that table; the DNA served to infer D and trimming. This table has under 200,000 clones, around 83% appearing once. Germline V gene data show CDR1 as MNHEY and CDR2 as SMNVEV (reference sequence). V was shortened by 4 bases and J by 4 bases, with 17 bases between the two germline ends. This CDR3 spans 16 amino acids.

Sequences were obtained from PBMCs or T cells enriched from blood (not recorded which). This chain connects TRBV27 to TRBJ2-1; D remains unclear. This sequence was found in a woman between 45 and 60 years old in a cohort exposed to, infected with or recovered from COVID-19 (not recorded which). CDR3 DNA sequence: TGTGCCAGCAGTTCTCAAAGAACCTCCCAGTACAATGAGCAGTTCTTC. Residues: CASSSQRTSQYNEQFF.